These T cell receptor beta chains were read from a single sample in a study of shared clonotypes between healthy human individuals. Assay used: immunoSEQ multiplex PCR; TCRdb lists only in-frame clones, some missing. The repertoire includes some 690,000 clones, about 90% of them detected once, and roughly 36% sits in the top ten. The sequenced sample consisted of memory CD8+ T cells from PBMCs. Receptors originate from a man aged 18 to 29 in good health. Some clones in this sample may be carry-over from other donors' samples. Both conserved end residues are part of each CDR3. Each record gives: J gene, V gene, clone size, D gene, CDR3 protein, CDR3 DNA. A D gene is named only where the DNA matches it firmly. Not every row has a clone size; where given, it reads once, few, many or a size class.

TRBJ2-3 TRBV6-1 - - CASKSNRLSTDTQYF TGTGCCAGCAAATCTAATCGGCTTAGCACAGATACGCAGTATTTT
TRBJ1-1 TRBV5-3 - - CARSESLGQPNTEAFF TGTGCCAGAAGCGAGTCGTTAGGACAGCCGAACACTGAAGCTTTCTTT
TRBJ2-3 TRBV14 - - CASSQDLQPPDTQYF TGTGCCAGCAGCCAAGATCTTCAGCCCCCCGATACGCAGTATTTT
TRBJ2-3 TRBV7-9 - - CASSLASFDTQYF TGTGCCAGCAGCTTAGCCAGCTTTGATACGCAGTATTTT
TRBJ2-7 TRBV7-9 - - CASSPSGSAYEQYF TGTGCCAGCAGCCCCTCTGGCTCCGCCTACGAGCAGTACTTC
TRBJ2-3 TRBV6-4 - TRBD2 CASSFSGTSTDTQYF TGTGCCAGCAGCTTTAGCGGGACTAGCACAGATACGCAGTATTTT
TRBJ2-7 TRBV9 - TRBD2 CASSVLAGGPEQYF TGTGCCAGCAGCGTCCTAGCGGGAGGGCCCGAGCAGTACTTC
TRBJ2-5 TRBV25-1 - TRBD2 CASSEWASGSQETQYF TGTGCCAGCAGTGAATGGGCTAGCGGGAGCCAAGAGACCCAGTACTTC
TRBJ2-7 TRBV27 - TRBD2 CASSRREGLAHEQYF TGTGCCAGCAGCCGCCGTGAGGGACTAGCCCACGAGCAGTACTTC
TRBJ2-1 TRBV13 - TRBD1 CASSLDGQGEYNEQFF TGTGCCAGCAGCTTAGACGGACAGGGGGAGTACAATGAGCAGTTCTTC
TRBJ1-5 TRBV28 once - CASSLSQGGQPQHF TGTGCCAGCAGCCTATCCCAGGGAGGCCAGCCCCAGCATTTT
TRBJ2-5 TRBV7-9 - - CASSLSPFQETQYF TGTGCCAGCAGCTTATCCCCTTTCCAAGAGACCCAGTACTTC
TRBJ1-4 TRBV11-2 - - CASSPMGPVTNEKLFF TGTGCCAGCAGCCCAATGGGGCCGGTAACTAATGAAAAACTGTTTTTT
TRBJ2-2 TRBV28 - TRBD2 CASSPTQTSDNTGELFF TGTGCCAGCAGTCCCACTCAGACTAGCGATAACACCGGGGAGCTGTTTTTT
TRBJ1-1 TRBV19 - - CASSIAMGGTEAFF TGTGCCAGTAGTATAGCGATGGGCGGCACTGAAGCTTTCTTT
TRBJ2-2 TRBV5-4 once - CASSSGAGELFF TGTGCCAGCAGCTCGGGGGCCGGGGAGCTGTTTTTT
TRBJ2-7 TRBV7-8 - TRBD1 CASSWGQGPYEQYF TGTGCCAGCAGCTGGGGACAGGGGCCCTACGAGCAGTACTTC
TRBJ2-4 TRBV7-9 - - CASSLGGFPKNIQYF TGTGCCAGCAGCTTAGGGGGGTTCCCCAAAAACATTCAGTACTTC
TRBJ1-1 TRBV11-2 - - CASSFGTEAFF TGTGCCAGCAGTTTCGGTACTGAAGCTTTCTTT
TRBJ1-4 TRBV30 - TRBD1 CAWSVPGGFEKLFF TGTGCCTGGAGTGTACCAGGGGGATTTGAAAAACTGTTTTTT
TRBJ2-5 TRBV4-1 - - CASSQGVRLPETQYF TGCGCCAGCAGCCAAGGGGTCAGGCTCCCAGAGACCCAGTACTTC
TRBJ2-7 TRBV7-9 - TRBD1 CASSPNVPDRLSYEQYF TGTGCCAGCAGCCCCAACGTCCCGGACAGGCTATCCTACGAGCAGTACTTC
TRBJ2-4 TRBV13 - - CASSSRGGGLDKNIQYF TGTGCCAGCAGCTCCCGCGGAGGCGGTCTAGACAAAAACATTCAGTACTTC
TRBJ2-7 TRBV28 once - CASSLASAYEQYF TGTGCCAGCAGTTTAGCTAGCGCCTACGAGCAGTACTTC
TRBJ2-3 TRBV13 - - CASSSTGTTDLPDTQYF TGTGCCAGCAGCTCTACAGGGACTACCGACCTGCCAGATACGCAGTATTTT
TRBJ1-1 TRBV11-2 - - CASSLEAAGSTEAFF TGTGCCAGCAGCTTAGAGGCGGCAGGGTCCACTGAAGCTTTCTTT
TRBJ1-2 TRBV9 - TRBD1 CASSSGGNANYGYTF TGTGCCAGCAGCTCAGGGGGAAATGCTAACTATGGCTACACCTTC
TRBJ2-1 TRBV5-1 once TRBD1 CASSAGRDSYNEQFF TGCGCCAGCAGCGCCGGCCGGGACAGCTACAATGAGCAGTTCTTC
TRBJ2-5 TRBV9 - - CASNGSGSYRETQYF TGTGCCAGCAACGGTAGCGGTAGTTACAGAGAGACCCAGTACTTC
TRBJ2-5 TRBV15 - - CATSRVRRDGETQYF TGTGCCACCAGCAGAGTGCGCCGGGACGGAGAGACCCAGTACTTC
TRBJ1-1 TRBV30 many - CAWAGGRGNTEAFF TGTGCCTGGGCGGGAGGCAGGGGGAACACTGAAGCTTTCTTT
TRBJ2-7 TRBV7-9 - TRBD2 CASSLGSREAHYEQYF TGTGCCAGCAGCTTAGGGTCGCGGGAGGCTCACTACGAGCAGTACTTC
TRBJ2-3 TRBV5-4 - - CASSFGADLSSTQYF TGTGCCAGCAGCTTTGGAGCGGACTTATCTTCTACGCAGTATTTT
TRBJ2-5 TRBV29-1 once - CSVDQGSAETQYF TGCAGCGTTGACCAGGGCAGCGCAGAGACCCAGTACTTC
TRBJ2-2 TRBV5-1 - TRBD2 CASSLRTSGSGTGELFF TGCGCCAGCAGCTTGCGGACTAGCGGGAGTGGCACCGGGGAGCTGTTTTTT
TRBJ2-5 TRBV25-1 - - CASTRTGEGETQYF TGTGCCAGCACTCGGACTGGAGAAGGGGAGACCCAGTACTTC
TRBJ1-1 TRBV6-4 once TRBD1 CASSATGGRYSGTEAFF TGTGCCAGCAGTGCGACAGGGGGCAGGTATAGTGGGACTGAAGCTTTCTTT
TRBJ2-7 TRBV28 - - CASRGLGLNEQYF TGTGCCAGCAGGGGGTTGGGGCTAAACGAGCAGTACTTC
TRBJ2-3 TRBV13 - - CASSLGAGGADTQYF TGTGCCAGCAGCTTAGGGGCTGGGGGCGCAGATACGCAGTATTTT
TRBJ1-1 TRBV7-9 - TRBD1 CASSLAGQGGGTEAFF TGTGCCAGCAGCCTTGCCGGACAGGGGGGTGGCACTGAAGCTTTCTTT
TRBJ2-7 TRBV9 - TRBD1 CASSLGGGGQGEQYF TGTGCCAGCAGCCTTGGGGGCGGGGGACAGGGCGAGCAGTACTTC
TRBJ1-5 TRBV5-6 - - CASSLASEPINQPQHF TGTGCCAGCAGCTTGGCAAGTGAACCGATCAATCAGCCCCAGCATTTT
TRBJ2-5 TRBV7-8 - - CASSAFGVRVETQYF TGTGCCAGCAGCGCGTTCGGGGTACGGGTTGAGACCCAGTACTTC
TRBJ1-4 TRBV28 once TRBD1 CASSLYRGAGEKLFF TGTGCCAGCAGTTTATACAGGGGGGCGGGTGAAAAACTGTTTTTT
TRBJ2-7 TRBV7-9 once - CASSPAGIVAHEQYF TGTGCCAGCAGCCCAGCCGGGATCGTGGCCCACGAGCAGTACTTC
TRBJ1-4 TRBV5-8 - TRBD1 CASSLPDRGNEKLFF TGTGCCAGCAGCTTGCCTGACAGGGGTAATGAAAAACTGTTTTTT